The next 16 T cell receptor beta chains were all read from a single sample in a study of OX40 agonist ivuxolimab in advanced cancers. The data were produced by immunoSEQ multiplex PCR, yet TCRdb's version contains in-frame clones alone and is incomplete. The profile shows 50,000 to 65,000 clones, 81% of them singletons. The material sequenced was CD4+ or CD8+ T cells sorted from blood, taken in a trial of the OX40 agonist ivuxolimab. All receptors derive from an adult with an advanced solid tumor such as melanoma, head and neck, liver or kidney cancer.

The chain has TRBV19 and TRBJ2-5, with D possibly matching TRBD1 (6 bases). Trimming cost V 6 bases and J 3 bases, with 8 bases left between them. The CDR3 runs 12 residues. From germline, CDR1 is LNHDA and CDR2 SQIVND (reference sequence). For the CDR3, the DNA is TGTGCCAGTAGGAGGGGGAAAGAGACCCAGTACTTC. Encoded protein: CASRRGKETQYF.

Written as DNA, the CDR3 is TGTGCCAGTAGTATGGGACAGGTTACCAACTATGGCTACACCTTC. Its protein is CASSMGQVTNYGYTF. The rearrangement joins TRBV19 to TRBJ1-2; TRBD1 agrees at 8 bases. Germline trimming cut 3 bases from V and 2 bases from J; bases unmatched to any gene: 5. The CDR3 is 15 residues long. CDR1 is LNHDA, CDR2 SQIVND, per germline (reference sequence).

This clone occurred a few times. The gene calls are TRBV10-2 and TRBJ1-1; TRBD1 might be the D (5 bases). The CDR3 contains 13 residues. Germline lookup yields CDR1 WSHSY and CDR2 SAAADI. The V end was cut by 4 bases, the J end by 8 bases, with 14 bases between. The CDR3 reads CASSAGRSREAFF. The CDR3 coding sequence is TGCGCCAGCAGTGCGGGACGGAGTCGCGAAGCTTTCTTT.

The rearrangement joins TRBV30 to TRBJ2-7; the match to TRBD1 covers 7 bases. Germline CDR1 GTSNPN, CDR2 SVGIG (reference sequence). The CDR3 is 13 residues long. Losses at the gene ends were 5 bases for V and 2 bases for J; bases not matched to a gene: 6. CDR3 nucleotides: TGTGCCTGGGACAGGGTAATTACCTACGAGCAGTACTTC. As protein: CAWDRVITYEQYF.

The gene calls are TRBV10-3 and TRBJ2-6; 9 bases are shared with TRBD1. Germline CDR1 and CDR2: ENHRY and SYGVKD. CDR3 size: 19 residues. V shed 4 bases and J 4 bases; nucleotides not matched to a gene: 14. CDR3 sequence: CAISAVKTGGASGANVLTF. CDR3 DNA sequence: TGTGCCATCAGTGCAGTTAAAACAGGGGGCGCATCGGGGGCCAACGTCCTGACTTTC.

The chain has TRBV7-6 and TRBJ1-5; 12 positions match TRBD1. There are 15 residues in the CDR3. CDR1 is SGHVS and CDR2 is FNYEAQ in the germline V gene. V shed 5 bases, J shed 6 bases, and the junction held 5 bases outside the gene matches. The CDR3 region is CASSQGQGASQPQHF. DNA for the CDR3: TGTGCCAGCAGCCAGGGACAGGGGGCGAGTCAGCCCCAGCATTTT.

The chain carries TRBV28 and TRBJ1-5; D possibly corresponds to TRBD1 (5 bases). This CDR3 is 17 amino acids long. Germline V CDR1 and CDR2: MDHEN, SYDVKM. V was clipped by 4 bases and J by 1 base, with 17 bases between them. This CDR3 is CASSSRPRGRSNQPQHF. The DNA of the CDR3 is TGTGCCAGCAGTTCAAGGCCGAGGGGACGGAGCAATCAGCCCCAGCATTTT.

This chain links TRBV29-1 with TRBJ2-1; D could derive from TRBD1 or TRBD2 (5 bases each). The V end was cut by 7 bases, the J end by 5 bases, with 9 bases between. The CDR3 length is 11 residues. In germline, CDR1 is SQVTM, CDR2 ANQGSEA. The DNA of the CDR3 is TGCAGCGCTGGGACCAACAATGAGCAGTTCTTC. This sequence encodes CSAGTNNEQFF.

This clone was counted only a few times. V and J are TRBV4-2 and TRBJ2-3, with D maybe TRBD2 (5 bases). Germline assignment: CDR1 LGHNA and CDR2 YNFKEQ. The CDR3 consists of 15 residues. Trimming removed 0 bases from V and 1 base from J, with 8 bases in between. CDR3 nucleotides: TGTGCCAGCAGCCAAGACGCGCGGGGCACAGATACGCAGTATTTT. It is translated as CASSQDARGTDTQYF.

The chain joins TRBV5-6 to TRBJ2-3; weak D call: TRBD1 (6 bases). Trimming left V 5 bases short and J 5 bases short, with 12 bases between. Germline lookup yields CDR1 SGHDT and CDR2 YYEEEE. The CDR3 runs to 13 residues. CDR3: CASSPTGIDTQYF. CDR3 in DNA: TGTGCCAGCAGTCCTACAGGGATAGATACGCAGTATTTT.

This clone was recorded once. The chain employs TRBV11-2 and TRBJ2-1; 10 positions agree with TRBD2. CDR1 is SGHAT, CDR2 FQNNGV, per germline. Trimming at V came to 3 bases and at J to 12 bases, leaving 14 bases not matched to a gene. This CDR3 is 16 amino acids long. The CDR3 sequence: CASSFSGSSGGFGQFF. DNA for the CDR3: TGTGCCAGCAGCTTTTCCGGGAGTAGCGGGGGGTTCGGGCAGTTCTTC.

The V and J genes are TRBV5-4 and TRBJ1-1; D perhaps matches TRBD1 (6 bases). The CDR3 runs 13 residues. V gave up 0 bases and J gave up 8 bases, with 11 bases separating them. Germline values: CDR1 SGHNT, CDR2 YYREEE (reference sequence). CDR3 protein: CASSLAGQTEAFF. The CDR3 coding sequence is TGTGCCAGCAGCTTGGCCGGACAGACGGAAGCTTTCTTT.

The chain employs TRBV4-3 and TRBJ2-3, with D perhaps assigned TRBD1 or TRBD2 (5 bases each). The CDR3 has 14 amino acids. The germline V gene has CDR1 LGHNA and CDR2 YSLEER. The V gene lost 3 bases and the J gene lost 7 bases, with 14 bases spanning the gap. The CDR3 sequence: CASSHTGTRNTQYF. The CDR3 DNA sequence: TGCGCCAGCAGCCACACCGGGACCCGGAATACGCAGTATTTT.

The rearrangement joins TRBV27 to TRBJ1-3; D is perhaps TRBD1 (5 bases). The germline V gene has CDR1 MNHEY and CDR2 SMNVEV (reference sequence). Trimming shortened V by 7 bases and J by 2 bases, and 12 bases separated the two germline ends. This CDR3 is built from 14 residues. The DNA for the CDR3 is TGTGCCAGCACCTGGGGGACGGCTGGAAACACCATATATTTT. The encoded protein is CASTWGTAGNTIYF.

The gene calls are TRBV5-4 and TRBJ1-4; unclear D gene. Germline loops: CDR1 SGHNT, CDR2 YYREEE (reference sequence). This CDR3 contains 13 residues. The V and J ends lost 3 bases and 7 bases respectively, with 10 bases between them. The CDR3, as DNA: TGTGCCAGCAGCTCCTTTCTTGGTGAAAAACTGTTTTTT. Protein sequence: CASSSFLGEKLFF.

This clone is a singleton in its sample. The chain carries TRBV21-1 and TRBJ1-1; no DNA check was done on the table's D call, TRBD1. TRBV21-1 is a documented pseudogene. The CDR3 is 14 residues long. For the CDR3, the DNA is TGTGCCAGCAGTCCTCAGGGTTTGGACACTGAAGCTTTCTTT. It is translated as CASSPQGLDTEAFF.